This T cell receptor beta chain was identified during a study of immune evolution from preneoplasia to lung adenocarcinoma. Data came from immunoSEQ multiplex PCR; TCRdb stores just in-frame clones and leaves some out. The sample lists 7,000 to 9,000 clones, roughly 80% occurring once. After removal of 0 bases from V and 7 bases from J, the junction contained 1 base not matched to a gene. Germline CDR1 SGHDT, CDR2 YYEEEE. This CDR3 is 13 amino acids long. This clone has more than one count but fewer than ten. J is TRBJ2-1 and V is TRBV5-6; 7 positions agree with TRBD2. The material sequenced was FFPE minimally invasive lung adenocarcinoma tissue. The receptor comes from a person aged 70 to 85 with lung adenocarcinoma. CDR3 coding DNA: TGTGCCAGCAGCTTGGCGGGGGGTAATGAGCAGTTCTTC. It translates to CASSLAGGNEQFF.